Each of the 11 T cell receptor beta chains below was sequenced from the same sample in a study of a mutant IDH1 vaccine in newly diagnosed glioma. For these TCRs, the target antigens are not known. The repertoire was sequenced with immunoSEQ multiplex PCR; TCRdb's copy has only in-frame clones and lacks some. This table has around 28,000 clones, about four fifths appearing once. Time point given: week 23, last vaccination. One vaccine dose held 300 ug of mutant IDH1 20-mer peptide and came with topical imiquimod. The sequencing here drew on PBMCs, taken from a glioma patient whose treatment included an IDH1 peptide vaccine. These receptors originate from a woman aged 25 to 39 with glioma.

As concerns this clone: Without the conserved terminal phenylalanine or tryptophan, this CDR3 likely stems from a read error. This chain joins TRBV7-8 and TRBJ2-3; a possible D gene is TRBD2 (5 bases). This CDR3 has 15 residues. CDR1 is SGHVS and CDR2 is FQNEAQ in the germline V gene. The ends were cut back, 4 bases at V and 2 bases at J, with 13 bases in the middle. The CDR3 DNA follows: TGTGCCAGCAGCTCAGAGGGTGGAGCCACAGATACGCAGTATCTT. The encoded protein is CASSSEGGATDTQYL.

CDR3 in DNA: TGTGCCAGCAGCTTAGACAGGGGTGGCTATGGCTACACCTTC. This codes for CASSLDRGGYGYTF. The V and J genes are TRBV5-4 and TRBJ1-2; TRBD1 aligns across 8 bases. The CDR3 has 14 amino acids. Looked up from germline, CDR1 is SGHNT and CDR2 is YYREEE (reference sequence). With 2 bases clipped from V and 4 bases from J, the junction kept 4 bases outside the gene matches.

The chain has TRBV5-1 and TRBJ2-4; D not resolved. Trimming removed 0 bases from V and 9 bases from J, with 13 bases in between. The CDR3 has 14 residues. Germline CDR1 SGHRS, CDR2 YFSETQ. CDR3 region: CASSLVVEAGIQYF. The CDR3 DNA reads as TGCGCCAGCAGCTTGGTTGTTGAAGCAGGCATTCAGTACTTC.

This chain links TRBV7-6 with TRBJ2-5; D gene ambiguous. This CDR3 region has 13 residues. The germline V gene has CDR1 SGHVS and CDR2 FNYEAQ. Trimming cost V 6 bases and J 2 bases, with 10 bases left between them. This chain's CDR3 is CASSRGRQETQYF. CDR3 DNA: TGTGCCAGCAGTAGAGGTAGACAAGAGACCCAGTACTTC.

The chain links TRBV4-3 to TRBJ1-1; weak D call: TRBD1 (6 bases). This CDR3 region has 16 residues. V gave up 6 bases and J gave up 0 bases, with 17 bases separating them. Germline CDR1 LGHNA, CDR2 YSLEER. This CDR3 is CASSPRWGAMNTEAFF. The CDR3 nucleotides read TGCGCCAGCAGTCCGAGGTGGGGGGCTATGAACACTGAAGCTTTCTTT.

This chain links TRBV15 with TRBJ1-2; D possibly corresponds to TRBD1 (6 bases). Trimming left V 10 bases short and J 7 bases short, with 22 bases between. Germline lookup yields CDR1 LNHNV and CDR2 YYDKDF (reference sequence). The CDR3 runs to 14 residues. This chain's CDR3 is CAISSGGQEFGYTF. The CDR3 DNA reads as TGTGCCATCTCGAGCGGGGGGCAGGAGTTTGGCTACACCTTC. The whole variable domain, filled in from reference TRBV15 and TRBJ1-2, reads DAMVIQNPRYQVTQFGKPVTLSCSQTLNHNVMYWYQQKSSQAPKLLFHYYDKDFNNEADTPDNFQSRRPNTSFCFLDIRSPGLGDTAMYLCAISSGGQEFGYTFGSGTRLTVV.

The chain recombines TRBV2 with TRBJ1-6; no clear D. Per the germline V gene, CDR1 is SNHLY and CDR2 is FYNNEI. V was cut by 6 bases and J by 7 bases, with 7 bases left in between. This CDR3 region has 12 residues. The CDR3: CASRTDNSPLHF. DNA for the CDR3: TGTGCCAGCAGGACGGACAATTCACCCCTCCACTTT.

V gene TRBV18 combines with J gene TRBJ1-2; maybe TRBD1 (5 bases). Trimming cost V 5 bases and J 8 bases, with 15 bases left between them. Germline CDR1 reads KGHSH; CDR2 reads LQKENI. This CDR3 contains 13 residues. The CDR3 region has the DNA TGTGCCAGCTCAGGGGCCTCGGGTGAAGGCTACACCTTC. The encoded protein is CASSGASGEGYTF.

This clone was found a few times. The V gene is TRBV5-1, the J gene TRBJ1-1, with D maybe TRBD1 (5 bases). Trimming stripped 5 bases from V and 1 base from J, with 9 bases between. There are 13 residues in the CDR3. Germline assignment: CDR1 SGHRS and CDR2 YFSETQ. The CDR3 DNA reads TGCGCCAGCAGAGGGGTGGGGAACACTGAAGCTTTCTTT. Its protein product is CASRGVGNTEAFF.

The table lists this clone with a count of one. The V call is TRBV6-1, the J call TRBJ1-2; D remains unclear. The CDR3 runs to 16 residues. CDR1 is MNHNS, CDR2 SASEGT, per germline. Trimming took off 5 bases at V and 4 bases at J, with 20 bases between the two ends. CDR3 nucleotides: TGTGCCAGCAGTCAAGGGTCCCCCAACCAGCTCTATGGCTACACCTTC. Encoded protein: CASSQGSPNQLYGYTF.

This rearrangement joins TRBV7-2 to TRBJ1-5, with D possibly matching TRBD1 (6 bases). Germline assignment: CDR1 SGHTA and CDR2 FQGNSA. The CDR3 sequence is 14 residues long. V was pared by 3 bases and J by 1 base, with 7 bases between. The DNA for the CDR3 is TGTGCCAGCAGCTTTGGACAGAGCAATCAGCCCCAGCATTTT. It codes for CASSFGQSNQPQHF.